This T cell receptor (beta chain) was obtained from a study of beta chain features in type 1 diabetes. Notes on the study in general: Patients' naive, central memory and Treg TCRB repertoires seemed closer to one another than those of healthy donors. Type 1 diabetes patients had TCRB CDR3s that were shorter (moderately but significantly so) in all four CD4+ subsets. VDJ junctions from type 1 diabetes patients carried fewer insertions and larger deletions.

With respect to this clone: The antigen is not known.

Expressed TCRB transcripts were sequenced because the isolated RNA had all been reverse transcribed beforehand. Produced via immunoSEQ multiplex PCR; TCRdb's table is partial and in-frame only. This sample has 450,000 to 600,000 clones, with about 30% found just once. The length of the CDR3 is 13 residues. The germline V gene has CDR1 SEHNR and CDR2 FQNEAQ (reference sequence). Trimming stripped 5 bases from V and 4 bases from J, with 9 bases between. The V and J genes are TRBV7-9 and TRBJ2-1; D is unresolved. The material sequenced was naive CD4+ T cells from blood. The origin of this receptor is a man younger than 30 in good health. The CDR3 loop reads CASSPKSYNEQFF. As DNA, the CDR3 is TGTGCCAGCAGCCCCAAGTCGTACAATGAGCAGTTCTTC.